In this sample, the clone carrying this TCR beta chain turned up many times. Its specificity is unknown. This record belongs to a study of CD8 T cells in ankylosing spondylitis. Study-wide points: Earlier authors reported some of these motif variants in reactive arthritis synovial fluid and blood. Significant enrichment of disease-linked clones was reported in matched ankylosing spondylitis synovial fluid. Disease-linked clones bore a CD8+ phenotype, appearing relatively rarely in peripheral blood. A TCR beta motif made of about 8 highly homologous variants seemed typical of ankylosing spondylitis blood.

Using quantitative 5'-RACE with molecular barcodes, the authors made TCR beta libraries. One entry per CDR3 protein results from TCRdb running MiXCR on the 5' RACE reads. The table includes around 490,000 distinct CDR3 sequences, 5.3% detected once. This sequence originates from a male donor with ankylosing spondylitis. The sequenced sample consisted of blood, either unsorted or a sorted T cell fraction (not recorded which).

CDR3 nucleotides: TGTGCCAGCAGTTACTCGGGCGGGCGTGATGAAAAACTGTTTTTT. Amino acid sequence: CASSYSGGRDEKLFF. The genes are TRBV6-5 and TRBJ1-4, with D unresolved. Trimming removed 0 bases from V and 6 bases from J, with 11 bases in between. The CDR3 loop spans 15 amino acids. Germline values: CDR1 MNHEY, CDR2 SVGAGI.